The 29 T cell receptor beta chains in this list originate from one sample, sequenced in a study of T-cell memory formation after mild COVID-19. TCRdb reanalysed the 5' RACE reads using MiXCR and keeps one entry per CDR3 protein. The sample yields 550,000 to 700,000 distinct CDR3 sequences, more than 15% seen once. Sequencing was carried out using PBMCs or a T cell subset sorted from them (not recorded which). The receptor source for this set is an adult woman who had mild COVID-19 (a few samples of this study predate the infection). Cell type and time point are not known.

This sequence joins TRBV9 and TRBJ2-5; D might be TRBD1 (5 bases). V lost 4 bases, J lost 5 bases, and 24 bases lay in between. The CDR3 is 17 amino acids. Germline CDR1 and CDR2: SGDLS and YYNGEE. CDR3 DNA sequence: TGTGCCAGCAGCCTCCTAGGTCGCAGTCCTCCAGGGGAGACCCAGTACTTC. It translates to CASSLLGRSPPGETQYF.

The V and J genes are TRBV5-1 and TRBJ1-1; D gene uncertain. This CDR3 contains 15 residues. The V gene lost 4 bases and the J gene lost 0 bases, with 13 bases spanning the gap. The germline gives CDR1 SGHRS, CDR2 YFSETQ. CDR3 DNA: TGCGCCAGCAGCAAAGTCACAGCGATGAACACTGAAGCTTTCTTT. It yields the protein CASSKVTAMNTEAFF.

The rearrangement joins TRBV15 to TRBJ1-4; tentatively, D is TRBD1 (6 bases). V lost 3 bases and J 4 bases, leaving 12 bases between the germline ends. CDR3 length: 15 residues. Germline V gene sequence: CDR1 LNHNV, CDR2 YYDKDF (reference sequence). This chain's CDR3 is CATSRQQGFNEKLFF. The CDR3 region has the DNA TGTGCCACCAGCAGGCAGCAGGGGTTTAATGAAAAACTGTTTTTT.

This clonotype was detected ten times or more. V and J are TRBV20-1 and TRBJ2-3; the match to TRBD2 covers 8 bases. CDR1 and CDR2 from the germline V gene are DFQATT and SNEGSKA (reference sequence). With V trimmed by 0 bases and J by 4 bases, 3 bases remained unmatched. The CDR3 is 14 amino acids. In DNA form, the CDR3 reads TGCAGTGCTAGAGACGGGAGGGCCGCAGATACGCAGTATTTT. Translating it yields CSARDGRAADTQYF.

The gene calls are TRBV19 and TRBJ2-7; 9 positions agree with TRBD1. The CDR3 loop spans 16 amino acids. CDR1 and CDR2 from the germline V gene are LNHDA and SQIVND (reference sequence). Trimming at V came to 6 bases and at J to 2 bases, leaving 11 bases not matched to a gene. The CDR3 loop reads CASSAVRGQGAYEQYF. CDR3 sequence (DNA): TGTGCCAGTAGCGCGGTACGGGGACAGGGCGCCTACGAGCAGTACTTC.

This clonotype has just a few counts. The V call is TRBV5-1, the J call TRBJ1-1, with a weak D call TRBD1 (5 bases). V was clipped by 3 bases and J by 4 bases, with 13 bases between them. Germline loops: CDR1 SGHRS, CDR2 YFSETQ. The CDR3 sequence is 14 residues long. Here the CDR3 reads CASSWGGDLTEAFF. CDR3 nucleotide sequence: TGCGCCAGCAGCTGGGGGGGGGACCTCACTGAAGCTTTCTTT.

This clonotype was found a few times. This chain connects TRBV6-5 to TRBJ2-1; the D gene is possibly TRBD1 (5 bases). CDR1 MNHEY and CDR2 SVGAGI come from the germline V gene. V gave up 5 bases and J gave up 9 bases, with 20 bases separating them. CDR3 length equals 15 residues. In DNA, the CDR3 is TGTGCCAGCAGTCGCGACAGTTCCCCGGGTGGTGAGCAGTTCTTC. Translated, it gives CASSRDSSPGGEQFF.

The table lists this clonotype with a few counts. The chain carries TRBV7-2 and TRBJ2-3; 9 bases align to TRBD2. The CDR3 extends over 15 amino acids. V was pared by 1 base and J by 8 bases, with 7 bases of the junction left unmatched. CDR1 SGHTA and CDR2 FQGNSA come from the germline V gene. This CDR3 is CASSLEPAGGLTQYF. For the CDR3, the DNA is TGTGCCAGCAGCTTAGAACCAGCGGGAGGTCTTACGCAGTATTTT.

This chain joins TRBV12-3 or TRBV12-4 and TRBJ2-1; 10 bases map to TRBD2. CDR3 length: 15 residues. The V gene end was trimmed by 7 bases and the J gene end by 2 bases; junction bases not matched to a gene: 5. The CDR3 coding sequence is TGTGCCAGCACCATCCTAGCGGGGGCCTACAATGAGCAGTTCTTC. Its translation: CASTILAGAYNEQFF.

This chain links TRBV7-9 with TRBJ2-2, with 7 bases lining up with TRBD1. The CDR3 extends over 14 amino acids. Germline V gene lookup returns CDR1 SEHNR and CDR2 FQNEAQ (reference sequence). The trim removed 5 bases at V and 5 bases at J, leaving 5 bases unmatched. CDR3 DNA: TGTGCCAGCAGCGACAGGGTATGGACCGGGGAGCTGTTTTTT. It encodes CASSDRVWTGELFF.

DNA of the CDR3: TGTGCCAGCAGTACGACAGGGCCCTATGGCTACACCTTC. This codes for CASSTTGPYGYTF. The V and J genes are TRBV12-3 or TRBV12-4 and TRBJ1-2, with 7 nucleotides matching TRBD1. The CDR3 sequence is 13 residues long. Unmatched junction bases numbered 4, after V lost 5 bases and J lost 4 bases.

J is TRBJ2-1 and V is TRBV10-3; D might be TRBD1 or TRBD2, each matching 5 bases. The V gene lost 2 bases and the J gene lost 7 bases, with 12 bases spanning the gap. CDR3 length: 14 residues. CDR1 is ENHRY and CDR2 is SYGVKD in the germline V gene. CDR3 sequence reads: CAISEQGTKNEQFF. In nucleotides, the CDR3 is TGTGCCATCAGTGAGCAAGGGACCAAAAATGAGCAGTTCTTC.

J is TRBJ1-6 and V is TRBV25-1; D is unclear. Germline lookup yields CDR1 MGHDK and CDR2 SYGVNS. Trimming removed 7 bases from V and 5 bases from J, with 21 bases in between. This CDR3 is 17 amino acids long. The CDR3 DNA is TGTGCCAGCACCCCGGCCCCGGGAAGTCGGAATAATTCACCCCTCCACTTT. It codes for CASTPAPGSRNNSPLHF.

The chain is built from TRBV7-9 and TRBJ2-5; TRBD1 or TRBD2 may be the D gene (5 bases each). With 2 bases removed from V and 4 bases from J, the gap between germline ends came to 11 bases. This CDR3 has 14 residues. CDR1 and CDR2 from the germline V gene are SEHNR and FQNEAQ (reference sequence). The CDR3 DNA reads as TGTGCCAGCAGCTTATTGGCAGGGACAGAGACCCAGTACTTC. This gives the protein CASSLLAGTETQYF.

This clonotype was counted between two and nine times. V usage is TRBV7-9 and J usage is TRBJ1-4; 8 positions match TRBD1. The CDR3 loop spans 17 amino acids. V shed 5 bases and J 7 bases; nucleotides not matched to a gene: 15. CDR1 is SEHNR, CDR2 FQNEAQ, per germline (reference sequence). The chain's CDR3 is CASSRSYLTGEGEKLFF. The DNA of the CDR3 is TGTGCCAGCAGCCGATCCTACCTGACAGGGGAGGGTGAAAAACTGTTTTTT.

This chain links TRBV19 with TRBJ2-7; TRBD2 might be the D (6 bases). The V gene lost 5 bases and the J gene lost 3 bases, with 14 bases spanning the gap. The CDR3 is 14 residues long. The germline V gene has CDR1 LNHDA and CDR2 SQIVND (reference sequence). The CDR3 DNA is TGTGCCAGTAGTCCGGCGGGGTTGTTCTACGAGCAGTACTTC. Encoded protein: CASSPAGLFYEQYF.

The chain combines TRBV4-3 with TRBJ1-1, with D possibly matching TRBD1 (6 bases). CDR1 is LGHNA and CDR2 is YSLEER in the germline V gene. Trimming removed 0 bases from V and 4 bases from J, with 9 bases in between. The CDR3 loop spans 14 amino acids. CDR3 protein: CASSQDRGSTEAFF. The DNA of the CDR3 is TGCGCCAGCAGCCAAGACAGGGGCAGCACTGAAGCTTTCTTT.

This clonotype turned up a few times. The gene calls are TRBV12-3 or TRBV12-4 and TRBJ1-2, with D perhaps TRBD1 (6 bases). The length of the CDR3 is 15 residues. The germline V and J ends were trimmed by 2 bases and 5 bases, with 15 bases remaining between them. CDR3 sequence: CASSLLLGARYGYTF. The CDR3 DNA reads as TGTGCCAGCAGTTTACTGCTGGGGGCGCGGTATGGCTACACCTTC.

This chain links TRBV7-8 with TRBJ1-2, with D possibly TRBD1 on 5 matching bases. V lost 9 bases, J lost 8 bases, and 19 bases lay in between. Germline CDR1 and CDR2: SGHVS and FQNEAQ. CDR3 length: 13 amino acids. The chain's CDR3 is CASRIRGSLGYTF. CDR3 nucleotides: TGTGCCAGTAGAATACGGGGGAGCTTAGGCTACACCTTC.

This clonotype was counted a few times. The chain is built from TRBV7-9 and TRBJ2-3, with a tentative D call TRBD2 (6 bases). CDR1 SEHNR and CDR2 FQNEAQ come from the germline V gene (reference sequence). This CDR3 spans 15 amino acids. V gave up 2 bases and J gave up 2 bases, with 11 bases separating them. The CDR3 reads CASSLTGVFTDTQYF. CDR3 coding DNA: TGTGCCAGCAGCTTAACGGGGGTGTTCACAGATACGCAGTATTTT.

The table lists this clonotype with a few counts. J is TRBJ1-6 and V is TRBV5-5, with TRBD1 identical over 7 bases. Per germline, CDR1 SGHKS and CDR2 YYEKEE (reference sequence). CDR3 length equals 16 residues. After removal of 4 bases from V and 7 bases from J, the junction contained 11 bases not matched to a gene. CDR3 bases: TGTGCCAGCAGCGGGAAACAGGGGCAACGAAATTCACCCCTCCACTTT. This translates into CASSGKQGQRNSPLHF.

This clonotype occurred a few times. The chain recombines TRBV7-9 with TRBJ1-3; D perhaps matches TRBD1 (5 bases). The V and J ends lost 5 bases and 4 bases respectively, with 15 bases between them. The CDR3 contains 15 residues. Germline values: CDR1 SEHNR, CDR2 FQNEAQ (reference sequence). The CDR3 DNA follows: TGTGCCAGCAGCCCAGTCTTAGGGGACGGAAACACCATATATTTT. As protein: CASSPVLGDGNTIYF.

This clonotype was counted only a few times. The gene calls are TRBV29-1 and TRBJ2-1; 8 bases are shared with TRBD2. The junction had 3 bases not matched to a gene; V was cut back by 3 bases and J by 5 bases. The CDR3 consists of 13 residues. Germline lookup yields CDR1 SQVTM and CDR2 ANQGSEA. The CDR3 loop is CSVDGGEHNEQFF. The CDR3 nucleotides are TGCAGCGTTGACGGGGGGGAACACAATGAGCAGTTCTTC.

The J gene is TRBJ2-2, the V gene TRBV12-3 or TRBV12-4; D could derive from TRBD1 or TRBD2 (7 bases each). The CDR3 has 16 amino acids. V lost 5 bases and J 4 bases, leaving 17 bases between the germline ends. This CDR3 is CASSPRGGGGTGELFF. The DNA for the CDR3 is TGTGCCAGCAGTCCCCGGGGAGGGGGCGGCACCGGGGAGCTGTTTTTT.

This chain uses TRBV7-2 with TRBJ1-2, with D hard to call. The CDR3 contains 14 residues. Germline CDR1 SGHTA, CDR2 FQGNSA. V was clipped by 3 bases and J by 3 bases, with 11 bases between them. Here the CDR3 DNA reads TGTGCCAGCAGCTTTCGGCTCGGGGACTATGGCTACACCTTC. The encoded protein is CASSFRLGDYGYTF.

The J gene is TRBJ2-1, the V gene TRBV5-1, with D perhaps matching TRBD1 (8 bases). Trimming took off 0 bases at V and 3 bases at J, with 16 bases between the two ends. The CDR3 consists of 17 residues. Germline V lookup: CDR1 SGHRS, CDR2 YFSETQ. CDR3 amino acids: CASSLARGDRLYNEQFF. Here the CDR3 DNA reads TGCGCCAGCAGCTTGGCCCGGGGGGACAGGCTCTACAATGAGCAGTTCTTC.

The chain employs TRBV7-9 and TRBJ2-3; D possibly corresponds to TRBD1 (6 bases). V lost 5 bases to trimming and J lost 5 bases, with 14 bases between them. The CDR3 totals 14 residues. The V gene's germline CDR1 is SEHNR and CDR2 FQNEAQ (reference sequence). The CDR3 loop reads CASSRHVQGDTQYF. For the CDR3, the DNA is TGTGCCAGCAGCCGACATGTACAGGGAGATACGCAGTATTTT.

V and J are TRBV7-9 and TRBJ2-1; tentatively, D is TRBD1 or TRBD2 (5 bases each). The CDR3 extends over 16 amino acids. V was cut by 5 bases and J by 5 bases, with 19 bases left in between. The germline CDR1 and CDR2 sequences are SEHNR and FQNEAQ (reference sequence). CDR3 in DNA: TGTGCCAGCAGCCGAGGGTGGGCAGGGCCGAACAATGAGCAGTTCTTC. Protein: CASSRGWAGPNNEQFF. The full variable domain, with the rest looked up from reference TRBV7-9 and TRBJ2-1, is DTGVSQNPRHKITKRGQNVTFRCDPISEHNRLYWYRQTLGQGPEFLTYFQNEAQLEKSRLLSDRFSAERPKGSFSTLEIQRTEQGDSAMYLCASSRGWAGPNNEQFFGPGTRLTVL.

The chain has TRBV24-1 and TRBJ2-1; 9 positions match TRBD2. CDR1 and CDR2 (germline): KGHDR, SFDVKD. The CDR3 extends over 15 amino acids. Germline trimming cut 1 base from V and 6 bases from J; bases unmatched to any gene: 3. The CDR3 protein is CATSDFRTSVNEQFF. The CDR3 DNA reads as TGTGCCACCAGTGATTTTCGGACTAGCGTCAATGAGCAGTTCTTC.